The rows below give T cell receptor beta chains drawn from one sample of a study of blood T cell repertoires in COVID-19. Only in-frame clones appear in the TCRdb table, and some are missing; sequencing was by immunoSEQ multiplex PCR. The sample includes about 170,000 clones, around 84% of them seen just once. Sequencing was done on a sample of peripheral blood. All receptors derive from a man aged 45-65 years with active or convalescent COVID-19. Each CDR3 is given with its conserved first and last residue. The order of the fields is D gene, V gene, clone size, CDR3 length, J gene, CDR3 DNA, CDR3 protein. The D gene is left open where the match is weak. A row's size may be missing; if present it is once, few, many or a size class.

d_call: -; v_call: TRBV29-1; clone_size: many; cdr3_length: 12; j_call: TRBJ2-2; cdr3_nt: TGCAGCGGGGGGGACTTCACCGGGGAGCTGTTTTTT; cdr3_aa: CSGGDFTGELFF
d_call: -; v_call: TRBV27; clone_size: -; cdr3_length: 15; j_call: TRBJ2-7; cdr3_nt: TGTGCCAGCAGGCCTAGTGTAGGGGCTGACTACGAGCAGTACTTC; cdr3_aa: CASRPSVGADYEQYF
d_call: -; v_call: TRBV29-1; clone_size: -; cdr3_length: 14; j_call: TRBJ2-4; cdr3_nt: TGCAGCGTGAGACAGACACTAGCCAAAAACATTCAGTACTTC; cdr3_aa: CSVRQTLAKNIQYF
d_call: -; v_call: TRBV18; clone_size: -; cdr3_length: 14; j_call: TRBJ1-6; cdr3_nt: TGTGCCAGCTCACCGGTCAACCAGTTTCGTGCCCTCCACTTT; cdr3_aa: CASSPVNQFRALHF
d_call: TRBD1; v_call: TRBV24-1; clone_size: once; cdr3_length: 13; j_call: TRBJ2-7; cdr3_nt: TGTGCCACCGCTGACAGGGGGTCCTACGAGCAGTACTTC; cdr3_aa: CATADRGSYEQYF
d_call: TRBD2; v_call: TRBV11-2; clone_size: -; cdr3_length: 15; j_call: TRBJ2-5; cdr3_nt: TGTGCCAGCAGCTTTAGCGGGAGGGCAGGGGAGACCCAGTACTTC; cdr3_aa: CASSFSGRAGETQYF
d_call: -; v_call: TRBV18; clone_size: once; cdr3_length: 15; j_call: TRBJ1-1; cdr3_nt: TGTGCCAGCTCAGATCTACAGGGTATGAACACTGAAGCTTTCTTT; cdr3_aa: CASSDLQGMNTEAFF
d_call: -; v_call: TRBV14; clone_size: -; cdr3_length: 14; j_call: TRBJ2-7; cdr3_nt: TGTGCCAGCAGCCAAGACTACCCCTCCTACGAGCAGTACTTC; cdr3_aa: CASSQDYPSYEQYF
d_call: -; v_call: TRBV9; clone_size: -; cdr3_length: 17; j_call: TRBJ1-2; cdr3_nt: TGTGCCAGCAGCCCCAGAGGGATCTGGGCCGAGGACTATGGCTACACCTTC; cdr3_aa: CASSPRGIWAEDYGYTF
d_call: TRBD1; v_call: TRBV4-3; clone_size: -; cdr3_length: 18; j_call: TRBJ1-4; cdr3_nt: TGCGCCAGCAGCCACGGGACAGGGGCCGCCGTAGCTAATGAAAAACTGTTTTTT; cdr3_aa: CASSHGTGAAVANEKLFF
d_call: -; v_call: TRBV2; clone_size: -; cdr3_length: 15; j_call: TRBJ1-1; cdr3_nt: TGTGCCAGCAGAGCGGAGCCGGGTCGGTACACTGAAGCTTTCTTT; cdr3_aa: CASRAEPGRYTEAFF
d_call: TRBD1; v_call: TRBV6-2/TRBV6-3; clone_size: -; cdr3_length: 18; j_call: TRBJ2-7; cdr3_nt: TGTGCCAGCAGTTACGTCATTGGACAGGGGATAAGCTCCTACGAGCAGTACTTC; cdr3_aa: CASSYVIGQGISSYEQYF
d_call: -; v_call: TRBV23-1; clone_size: -; cdr3_length: 17; j_call: TRBJ2-3; cdr3_nt: TGCGCCAGCAGTCAATCCCCCGGGGACTTTGGCACAGATACGCAGTATTTT; cdr3_aa: CASSQSPGDFGTDTQYF
d_call: -; v_call: TRBV5-8; clone_size: -; cdr3_length: 15; j_call: TRBJ2-7; cdr3_nt: TGTGCCAGCAGCTTGGCCAGGGGATACTCCTACGAGCAGTACTTC; cdr3_aa: CASSLARGYSYEQYF
d_call: TRBD1; v_call: TRBV6-6; clone_size: -; cdr3_length: 15; j_call: TRBJ1-1; cdr3_nt: TGTGCCAGCAGTCCTTCGGACAGGGGGCCTACTGAAGCTTTCTTT; cdr3_aa: CASSPSDRGPTEAFF
d_call: -; v_call: TRBV7-7; clone_size: -; cdr3_length: 15; j_call: TRBJ2-2; cdr3_nt: TGTGCTAGCAGCCGGGATCAAGGGAACACCGGGGAGCTGTTTTTT; cdr3_aa: CASSRDQGNTGELFF
d_call: TRBD1; v_call: TRBV19; clone_size: -; cdr3_length: 13; j_call: TRBJ1-4; cdr3_nt: TGTGCCAGTAGCTCGGACAGGGGTGAAAAACTGTTTTTT; cdr3_aa: CASSSDRGEKLFF
d_call: -; v_call: TRBV7-8; clone_size: -; cdr3_length: 14; j_call: TRBJ1-1; cdr3_nt: TGTGCCAGCAGCTTAACGGGGGTGCGCACTGAAGCTTTCTTT; cdr3_aa: CASSLTGVRTEAFF
d_call: TRBD2; v_call: TRBV6-2/TRBV6-3; clone_size: -; cdr3_length: 19; j_call: TRBJ2-5; cdr3_nt: TGTGCCAGCAGCAAACCCCCAGTTGGACTAGCGGGTGTGCAAGAGACCCAGTACTTC; cdr3_aa: CASSKPPVGLAGVQETQYF
d_call: -; v_call: TRBV7-8; clone_size: -; cdr3_length: 15; j_call: TRBJ2-7; cdr3_nt: TGTGCCAGCAGCCGCGACCGGCAGGTCTCCTACGAGCAGTACTTC; cdr3_aa: CASSRDRQVSYEQYF
d_call: -; v_call: TRBV4-2; clone_size: -; cdr3_length: 14; j_call: TRBJ1-5; cdr3_nt: TGTGCCAGCAGCCACGACGGGGGCAATCAGCCCCAGCATTTT; cdr3_aa: CASSHDGGNQPQHF
d_call: -; v_call: TRBV28; clone_size: -; cdr3_length: 13; j_call: TRBJ1-5; cdr3_nt: TGTGCCAGCAGAAAACAGGGAAGTCAGCCCCAGCATTTT; cdr3_aa: CASRKQGSQPQHF
d_call: TRBD2; v_call: TRBV19; clone_size: -; cdr3_length: 15; j_call: TRBJ2-1; cdr3_nt: TGTGCCAGTTCTAAGTTGGCTAGCGGGAGCAATGAGCAGTTCTTC; cdr3_aa: CASSKLASGSNEQFF
d_call: -; v_call: TRBV19; clone_size: -; cdr3_length: 13; j_call: TRBJ1-2; cdr3_nt: TGTGCCAGTAGCTTTGCTTCAAGCTCTGGCTACACCTTC; cdr3_aa: CASSFASSSGYTF
d_call: TRBD2; v_call: TRBV2; clone_size: few; cdr3_length: 12; j_call: TRBJ2-7; cdr3_nt: TGTGCCAGCAGAACTAGCGGGGCGCCGCGGTACTTC; cdr3_aa: CASRTSGAPRYF
d_call: -; v_call: TRBV3-1/TRBV3-2; clone_size: -; cdr3_length: 13; j_call: TRBJ2-5; cdr3_nt: TGTGCCAGCAGCCATCCAGGGGAAGAGACCCAGTACTTC; cdr3_aa: CASSHPGEETQYF
d_call: -; v_call: TRBV9; clone_size: -; cdr3_length: 15; j_call: TRBJ2-1; cdr3_nt: TGTGCCAGCAGCGTAGGGAGCGCCTCCTACAATGAGCAGTTCTTC; cdr3_aa: CASSVGSASYNEQFF